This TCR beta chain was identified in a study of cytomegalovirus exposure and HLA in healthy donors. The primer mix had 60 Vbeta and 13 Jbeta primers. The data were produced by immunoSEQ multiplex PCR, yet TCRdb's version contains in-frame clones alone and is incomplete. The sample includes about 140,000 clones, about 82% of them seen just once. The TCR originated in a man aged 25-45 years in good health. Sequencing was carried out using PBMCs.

The CDR3 DNA sequence: TGTGCCAGCAGCGCTACTAGCGGGAGCCTCTACGAGCAGTACTTC. It encodes CASSATSGSLYEQYF. The gene calls are TRBV11-3 and TRBJ2-7; 11 positions match TRBD2. This CDR3 is built from 15 residues. From germline, CDR1 is SGHNT and CDR2 YENEEA. V dropped 5 bases and J dropped 3; count of bases not matched to a gene: 6.